This TCR beta chain came from a study of blood T cell repertoires in COVID-19 (dated by TCRdb to 2020 to 2022). For the study in its entirety: The collaborator samples originated in the United States, Italy and Spain and spanned the acute and convalescent phases of COVID-19. The prospective study material was composed of cDNA or gDNA derived from T cells, B-cell-depleted T cells, or PBMCs. Deeply sampled blood TCRbeta repertoires from subjects exposed to, actively infected with, or recovered from COVID-19 were included in the dataset. The repertoires were released in a freely available public database intended as a resource for research on the immune response to SARS-CoV-2. The samples were drawn from the first 160 participants of the ongoing ImmuneRACE study and from over 950 subjects provided by 6 global collaborators. Sample metadata almost always included a de-identified subject ID, COVID-19 status, age in years and sex. HLA class I and class II types, where available, came from metadata supplied by the sample provider rather than from assay-based typing. Study-wide conclusions, independent of this receptor: How much clinical and demographic metadata was included differed by source and by participant, and the metadata was provided uncurated.

A second Seattle source provided samples from volunteer blood donors who had recovered from COVID-19. Whole blood was collected in K2EDTA tubes by collaborating institutions according to the institutions' own protocols. For TCRbeta analysis, collaborators shipped samples as frozen whole blood, isolated PBMCs, or DNA extracted from either of those sample types. TCRbeta CDR3 regions were amplified from genomic DNA using the immunoSEQ Assay, a bias-controlled multiplex PCR. As for the original processing: The number of nucleated cells in each sample was estimated by amplification of reference gene primers within the assay. To quantify the absolute abundance of each unique TCRbeta CDR3 rearrangement, sequence reads were collapsed and filtered. For each sample, productive Simpson clonality was calculated as the square root of Simpson's diversity index across productive rearrangements. TCRdb limited this immuneACCESS table to in-frame rearrangements with V and J called. A share of clones is missing; checked studies link under half to unresolved V genes, and the rest is unexplained. The DNA was the basis for D and trimming; V, J and clone size are from that table. Across this sample there are under 200,000 clones, with 80% to 90% seen only once. The ten largest clonotypes hold around 7.6% of the sample.

The CDR3, cysteine through phenylalanine, is 13 amino acids long. Only the CDR3 part of the read is kept: 39 bases, read in frame from the first base. Sequences MNHEY (CDR1) and SVGAGI (CDR2) are obtained from the germline V gene. Cut back by 8 bases and 1 base, the V and J ends lie 11 bases apart. About this clone itself: What this receptor recognizes is not known. Per-base quality was not reported, and no clone a single base away is much larger than it.

The TCR comes from a man aged 35 to 55 who had recovered from COVID-19. The V and J segments used are TRBV6-5 and TRBJ1-1; D gene: possibly TRBD1, on 5 matching bases. Sequencing was done on a sample of peripheral blood. The DNA sequence is as follows: TGTGCCAGCTACAGGACTACGAACACTGAAGCTTTCTTT. Its protein product is CASYRTTNTEAFF.